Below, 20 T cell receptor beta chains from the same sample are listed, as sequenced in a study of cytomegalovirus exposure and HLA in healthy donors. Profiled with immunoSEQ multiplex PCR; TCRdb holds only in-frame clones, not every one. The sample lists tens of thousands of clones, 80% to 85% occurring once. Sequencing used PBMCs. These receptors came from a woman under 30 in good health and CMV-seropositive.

The DNA for the CDR3 is TGTGCCAGCAGCTTAGCTCGGCAGGGAACTGAAGCTTTCTTT. Translation: CASSLARQGTEAFF. The V call is TRBV7-2, the J call TRBJ1-1; the D gene is possibly TRBD1 (5 bases). Germline assignment: CDR1 SGHTA and CDR2 FQGNSA. The CDR3 totals 14 residues. V was trimmed by 0 bases and J by 5 bases, leaving 10 bases between them.

The DNA of the CDR3 is TGTGCCAGCAGCAAAGATTGGGCAGGTTCTTACTATGGCTACACCTTC. Translation: CASSKDWAGSYYGYTF. The V call is TRBV21-1, the J call TRBJ1-2; TRBD1 is the table's D call and was not checked against the DNA. TRBV21-1 is shown as a pseudogene. CDR3 size: 16 residues.

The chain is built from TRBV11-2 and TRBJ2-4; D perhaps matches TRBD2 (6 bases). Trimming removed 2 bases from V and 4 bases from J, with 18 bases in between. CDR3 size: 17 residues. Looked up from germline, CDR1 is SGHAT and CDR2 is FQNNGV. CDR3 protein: CASSLTFSGYLKNIQYF. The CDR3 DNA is TGTGCCAGCAGCTTAACGTTTAGCGGATACCTAAAAAACATTCAGTACTTC.

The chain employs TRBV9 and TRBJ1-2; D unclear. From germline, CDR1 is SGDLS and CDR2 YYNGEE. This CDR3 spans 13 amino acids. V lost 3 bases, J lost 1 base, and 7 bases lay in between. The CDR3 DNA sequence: TGTGCCAGCAGCGACACATTTAACTATGGCTACACCTTC. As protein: CASSDTFNYGYTF.

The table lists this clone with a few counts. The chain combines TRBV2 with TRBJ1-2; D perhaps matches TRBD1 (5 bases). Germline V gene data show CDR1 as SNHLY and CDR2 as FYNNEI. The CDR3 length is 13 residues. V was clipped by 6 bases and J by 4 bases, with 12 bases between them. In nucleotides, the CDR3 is TGTGCCAGCAGCGCGGAGGGGAGCTATGGCTACACCTTC. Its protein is CASSAEGSYGYTF.

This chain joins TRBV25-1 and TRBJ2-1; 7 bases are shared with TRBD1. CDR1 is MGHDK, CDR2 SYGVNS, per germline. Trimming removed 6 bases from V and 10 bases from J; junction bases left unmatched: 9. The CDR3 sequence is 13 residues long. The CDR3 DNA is TGTGCCAGCAGCCCCGACAGGGTGCGAGAGCAGTTCTTC. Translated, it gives CASSPDRVREQFF.

CDR3 sequence reads: CASSAGLSGEKLFF. CDR3 coding DNA: TGTGCCAGCAGCGCGGGCCTTTCGGGGGAAAAACTGTTTTTT. This chain connects TRBV9 to TRBJ1-4; the D is unclear. Trimming removed 3 bases from V and 8 bases from J, with 14 bases in between. Germline V CDR1 and CDR2: SGDLS, YYNGEE. The CDR3 runs 14 residues.

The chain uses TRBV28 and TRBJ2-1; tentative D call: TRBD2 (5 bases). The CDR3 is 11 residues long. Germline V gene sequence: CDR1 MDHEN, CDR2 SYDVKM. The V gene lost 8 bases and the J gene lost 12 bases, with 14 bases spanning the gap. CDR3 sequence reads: CASSPQSGQFF. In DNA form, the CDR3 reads TGTGCCAGCTCCCCCCAAAGCGGGCAGTTCTTC.

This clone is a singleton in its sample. CDR3 DNA sequence: TGTGCCAGCAGGCTAGCCGGGACAGGGAAGGGCGAGCAGTACTTC. This translates into CASRLAGTGKGEQYF. The chain has TRBV6-5 and TRBJ2-7, with 9 bases that match TRBD1. CDR1 is MNHEY, CDR2 SVGAGI, per germline. The CDR3 has 15 residues. Trimming took 6 bases from V and 6 from J; bases not matched to a gene: 12.

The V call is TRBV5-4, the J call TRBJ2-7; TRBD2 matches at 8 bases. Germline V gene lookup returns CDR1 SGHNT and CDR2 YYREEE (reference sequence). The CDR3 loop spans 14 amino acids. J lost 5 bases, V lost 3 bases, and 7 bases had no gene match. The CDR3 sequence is CASSSRLAWNEQYF. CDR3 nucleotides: TGTGCCAGCAGCTCCCGACTAGCGTGGAACGAGCAGTACTTC.

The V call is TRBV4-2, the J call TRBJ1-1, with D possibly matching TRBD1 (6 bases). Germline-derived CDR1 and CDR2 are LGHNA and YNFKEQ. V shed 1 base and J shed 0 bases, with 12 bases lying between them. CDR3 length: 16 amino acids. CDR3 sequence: CASSQATGQMNTEAFF. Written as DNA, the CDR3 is TGTGCCAGCAGCCAAGCTACCGGACAGATGAACACTGAAGCTTTCTTT.

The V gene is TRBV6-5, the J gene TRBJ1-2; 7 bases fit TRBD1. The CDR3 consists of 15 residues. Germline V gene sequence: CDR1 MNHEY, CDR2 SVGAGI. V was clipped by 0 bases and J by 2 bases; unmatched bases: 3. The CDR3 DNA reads TGTGCCAGCAGTTACTCTGTGACAGGGAACTATGGCTACACCTTC. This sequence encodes CASSYSVTGNYGYTF.

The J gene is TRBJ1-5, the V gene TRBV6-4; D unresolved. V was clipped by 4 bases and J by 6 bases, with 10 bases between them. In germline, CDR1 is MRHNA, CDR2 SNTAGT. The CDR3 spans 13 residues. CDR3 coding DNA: TGTGCCAGCAGTGTCGAGGGAGGTCAGCCCCAGCATTTT. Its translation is CASSVEGGQPQHF.

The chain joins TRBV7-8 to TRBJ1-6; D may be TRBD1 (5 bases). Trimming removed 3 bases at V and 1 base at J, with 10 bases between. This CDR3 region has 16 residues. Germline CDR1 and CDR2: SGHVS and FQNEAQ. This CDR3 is CASSFQGPSYNSPLHF. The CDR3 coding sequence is TGTGCCAGCAGCTTCCAGGGTCCTTCCTATAATTCACCCCTCCACTTT.

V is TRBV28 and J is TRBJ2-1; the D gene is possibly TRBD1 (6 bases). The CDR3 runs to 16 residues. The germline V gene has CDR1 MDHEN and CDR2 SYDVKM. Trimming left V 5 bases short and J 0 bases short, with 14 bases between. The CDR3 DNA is TGTGCCAGCAGTGGATACAGGGCCATCTCCTACAATGAGCAGTTCTTC. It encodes CASSGYRAISYNEQFF.

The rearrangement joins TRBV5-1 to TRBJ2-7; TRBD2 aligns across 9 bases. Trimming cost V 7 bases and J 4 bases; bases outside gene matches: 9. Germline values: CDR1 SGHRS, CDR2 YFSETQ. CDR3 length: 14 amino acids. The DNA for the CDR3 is TGCGCCAGCGGGGTGGGAACTAGCGGGTACGAGCAGTACTTC. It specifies CASGVGTSGYEQYF.

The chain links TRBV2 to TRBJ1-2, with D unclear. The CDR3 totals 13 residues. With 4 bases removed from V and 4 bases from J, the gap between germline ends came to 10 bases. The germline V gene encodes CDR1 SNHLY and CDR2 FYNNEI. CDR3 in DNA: TGTGCCAGCAGTGTTGACGGGATCTATGGCTACACCTTC. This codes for CASSVDGIYGYTF.

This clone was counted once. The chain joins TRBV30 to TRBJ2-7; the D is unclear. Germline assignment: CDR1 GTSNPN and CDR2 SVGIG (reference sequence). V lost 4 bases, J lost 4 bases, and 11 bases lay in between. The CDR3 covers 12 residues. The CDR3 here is CAWMEGRYEQYF. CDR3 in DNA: TGTGCCTGGATGGAAGGCAGGTACGAGCAGTACTTC.

CDR3 amino acids: CASSDAPGQGLNEQFF. In nucleotides, the CDR3 is TGTGCCAGCAGTGACGCACCGGGACAGGGCCTCAATGAGCAGTTCTTC. V gene TRBV6-4 combines with J gene TRBJ2-1; 9 bases are shared with TRBD1. This CDR3 has 16 residues. V was clipped by 2 bases and J by 6 bases; unmatched bases: 8. Germline CDR1 MRHNA, CDR2 SNTAGT.

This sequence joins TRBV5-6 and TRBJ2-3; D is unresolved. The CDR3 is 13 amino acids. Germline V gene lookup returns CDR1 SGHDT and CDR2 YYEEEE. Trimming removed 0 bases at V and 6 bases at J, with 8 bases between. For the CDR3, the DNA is TGTGCCAGCAGCTTGGCCCCTCCCGATACGCAGTATTTT. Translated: CASSLAPPDTQYF.